Given below is one T cell receptor beta chain in context. This clonotype was seen more than once but under ten times. The target of this receptor is not known. Base quality data are lacking; no much larger clone is found one base away. Measured from the cysteine to the phenylalanine, the CDR3 is 16 residues long. CDR3 DNA is the only sequence kept; it has 48 bases, read in frame from the first base. Reading the germline V gene gives CDR1 MNHNS and CDR2 SASEGT. V is cut by 7 bases and J by 2 bases, and the space between the germline ends is 20 bases. This specimen comes from a study of response to subunit inactivated influenza vaccine listed by TCRdb under 2018. With respect to the entire study: Deep quantitative T cell receptor repertoire profiling was used in the study to track responses to a trivalent subunit inactivated influenza vaccine.

Library preparation used RT-PCR. Sequencing used an Illumina HiSeq 2500. TCRdb reanalyzed the raw reads on its own, using fastp at Q25 for trimming and MiXCR for clone calling, and kept in-frame beta chains. All rows with the same CDR3 protein become a single entry with the most common DNA and genes. Counted in this sample were 560,000 or so distinct CDR3 sequences; approximately 7.1% of them appeared once. Of the sample, roughly 13% falls within the top ten clones. Study-wide conclusions, independent of this receptor: According to the authors, only a limited number of new T cells may be recruited by each seasonal influenza vaccination.

Here the sequenced sample was PBMCs from blood, taken around 25 months after vaccination. This TCR derives from a man aged 45 to 70 who received an inactivated influenza vaccine. Donor details come from another sample of the same person, matched by shared clones. The sequence joins TRBV6-1 to TRBJ1-2, with TRBD1 perhaps the D gene, on 6 matching bases. Read as DNA, the sequence is TGTGCCAGCATCAACCTGGGGGCAGGGCTGAACTATGGCTACACCTTC. Translation gives CASINLGAGLNYGYTF.